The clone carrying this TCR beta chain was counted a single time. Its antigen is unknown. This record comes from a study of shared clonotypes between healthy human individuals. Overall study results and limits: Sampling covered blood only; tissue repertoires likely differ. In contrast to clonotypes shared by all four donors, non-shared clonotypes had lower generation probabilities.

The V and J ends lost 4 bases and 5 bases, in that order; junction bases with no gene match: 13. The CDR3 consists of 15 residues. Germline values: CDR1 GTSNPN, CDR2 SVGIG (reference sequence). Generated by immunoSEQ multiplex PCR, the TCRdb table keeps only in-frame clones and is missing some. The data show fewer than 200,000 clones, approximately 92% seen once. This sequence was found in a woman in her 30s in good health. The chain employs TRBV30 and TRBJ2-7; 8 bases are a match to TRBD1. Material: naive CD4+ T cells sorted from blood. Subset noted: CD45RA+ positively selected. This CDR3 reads CAWISAGGGKDEQYF. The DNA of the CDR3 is TGTGCCTGGATAAGTGCAGGGGGCGGGAAAGACGAGCAGTACTTC. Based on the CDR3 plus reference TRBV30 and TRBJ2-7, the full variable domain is SQTIHQWPATLVQPVGSPLSLECTVEGTSNPNLYWYRQAAGRGLQLLFYSVGIGQISSEVPQNLSASRPQDRQFILSSKKLLLSDSGFYLCAWISAGGGKDEQYFGPGTRLTVT.